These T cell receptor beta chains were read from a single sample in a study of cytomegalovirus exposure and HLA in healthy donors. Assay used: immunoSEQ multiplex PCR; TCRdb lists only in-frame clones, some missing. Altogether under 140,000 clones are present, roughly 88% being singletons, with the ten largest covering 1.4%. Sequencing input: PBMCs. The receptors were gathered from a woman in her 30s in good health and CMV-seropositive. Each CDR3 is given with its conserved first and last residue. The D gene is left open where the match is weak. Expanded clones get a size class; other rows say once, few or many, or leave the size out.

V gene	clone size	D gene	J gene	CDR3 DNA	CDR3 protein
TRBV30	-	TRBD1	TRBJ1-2	TGTGCCTGGAACCCGGGACAGGGAACGGTTGGCTATGGCTACACCTTC	CAWNPGQGTVGYGYTF
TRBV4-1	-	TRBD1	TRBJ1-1	TGCGCCAGCAGCCAAGACAGGGGGCTAAGAACTGAAGCTTTCTTT	CASSQDRGLRTEAFF
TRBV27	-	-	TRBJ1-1	TGTGCCAGCAGTTTTAGCAGGGTCACTGAAGCTTTCTTT	CASSFSRVTEAFF
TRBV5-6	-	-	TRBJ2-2	TGTGCCAGCAGCTCCGCAGGGGGGACCGGGGAGCTGTTTTTT	CASSSAGGTGELFF
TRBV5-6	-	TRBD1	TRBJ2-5	TGTGCCAGCAGCTTGGCGTCACTCAGGGGGCTCAGGGGGGAGACCCAGTACTTC	CASSLASLRGLRGETQYF
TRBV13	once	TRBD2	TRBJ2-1	TGTGCCAGCAGCCTACCGGGACTAGCGGGAGATAGGTCCTACAATGAGCAGTTCTTC	CASSLPGLAGDRSYNEQFF
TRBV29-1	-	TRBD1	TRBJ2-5	TGCAGCGTGCGACAGGGGAGCGAGACCCAGTACTTC	CSVRQGSETQYF
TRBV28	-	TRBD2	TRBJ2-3	TGTGCCAGCAGTCTACCGGGACTAGCTGTAGATACGCAGTATTTT	CASSLPGLAVDTQYF
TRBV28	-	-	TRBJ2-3	TGTGCCAGCATCAGGGGTAGCACAGATACGCAGTATTTT	CASIRGSTDTQYF
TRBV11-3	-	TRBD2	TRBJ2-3	TGTGCCAGCAGCAAAGGGACTAGCGGGAGAACAGATACGCAGTATTTT	CASSKGTSGRTDTQYF
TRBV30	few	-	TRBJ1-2	TGTGCCTGGAGTGGAGGTGGAAGGCATGGCTACACCTTC	CAWSGGGRHGYTF
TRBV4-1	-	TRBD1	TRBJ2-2	TGCGCCAGCAGCCAAGATCCGGACAGGGCGAACACCGGGGAGCTGTTTTTT	CASSQDPDRANTGELFF
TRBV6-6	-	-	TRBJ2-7	TGTGCCAGCAGTTACGGGGCGAACTACGAGCAGTACTTC	CASSYGANYEQYF
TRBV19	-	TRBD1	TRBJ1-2	TGTGCCAGTAAAGCCCGGGACAGGGTGACCTATGGCTACACCTTC	CASKARDRVTYGYTF
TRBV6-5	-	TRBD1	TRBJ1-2	TGTGCCAGCAGTTCCGATTACAGGGGGCTTAACTATGGCTACACCTTC	CASSSDYRGLNYGYTF
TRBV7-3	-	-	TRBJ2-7	TGTGCCAGCAGCCTGAAGACTAGTTCCGAGCAGTACTTC	CASSLKTSSEQYF
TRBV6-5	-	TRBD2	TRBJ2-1	TGTGCCAGCAGTTACTCGATGGCGGGGGGTCACAATGAGCAGTTCTTC	CASSYSMAGGHNEQFF
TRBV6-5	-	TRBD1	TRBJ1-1	TGTGCCAGCAGAATACAGGGGGCGGACACTGAAGCTTTCTTT	CASRIQGADTEAFF
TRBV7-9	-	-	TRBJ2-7	TGTGCCAGCAGCCCCACAGGGTACCACGAGCAGTACTTC	CASSPTGYHEQYF
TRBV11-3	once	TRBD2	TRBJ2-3	TGTGCCAGCAGCGACTCGGTGGGGAGGGCCGGGGATACGCAGTATTTT	CASSDSVGRAGDTQYF
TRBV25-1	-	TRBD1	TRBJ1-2	TGTGCCAGCAGTGTTGCAGGGGGCGGCTACACCTTC	CASSVAGGGYTF
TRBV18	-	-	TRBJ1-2	TGTGCCAGCTCACCACCCACCCTAGGAGGCTATGGCTACACCTTC	CASSPPTLGGYGYTF
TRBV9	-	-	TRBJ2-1	TGTGCCAGCAGCACTGCCCGGGGCTACAATGAGCAGTTCTTC	CASSTARGYNEQFF
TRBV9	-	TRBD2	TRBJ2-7	TGTGCCAGCAGCGTAGGTCCAGGACTAGCGGAATCCTACGAGCAGTACTTC	CASSVGPGLAESYEQYF
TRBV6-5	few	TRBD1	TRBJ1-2	TGTGCCAGCAGCCGGGACAGGATCTATGGCTACACCTTC	CASSRDRIYGYTF
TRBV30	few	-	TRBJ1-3	TGTGCCTGGACCCTGGACACGCTCTCTGGAAACACCATATATTTT	CAWTLDTLSGNTIYF
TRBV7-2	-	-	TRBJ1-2	TGTGCCAGCAGCTTGGTCAGGGGAAACTATGGCTACACCTTC	CASSLVRGNYGYTF